The 27 T cell receptor beta chains below come from one sample, sequenced in a study of T cells in Graves' hyperthyroidism and ophthalmopathy. The source material, RNA transcripts, was used to amplify TCR beta CDR3 regions. The HTBI set primed first-round TCR CDR3 RT-PCR. TCRdb processed the multiplex PCR reads anew with MiXCR; each CDR3 protein has one entry. This table has 300,000 to 400,000 distinct CDR3 sequences, around 23% appearing once. Sequencing was carried out using blood. These receptors originate from a woman aged 45 to 65 with Graves' hyperthyroidism.

This clonotype has a count of ten or more. The chain carries TRBV20-1 and TRBJ2-4, with 7 bases fitting TRBD2. The V gene end was trimmed by 7 bases and the J gene end by 6 bases; junction bases not matched to a gene: 9. Looked up from germline, CDR1 is DFQATT and CDR2 is SNEGSKA (reference sequence). CDR3 length equals 13 residues. CDR3 DNA sequence: TGCAGTGTTACGGACGGGGGGAGAAACATTCAGTACTTC. Protein sequence: CSVTDGGRNIQYF.

V is TRBV7-2 and J is TRBJ2-7; no clear D gene. The CDR3 consists of 14 residues. CDR1 and CDR2 from the germline V gene are SGHTA and FQGNSA. V lost 6 bases to trimming and J lost 2 bases, with 14 bases between them. CDR3 region: CASSWLGSAYEQYF. The CDR3, as DNA: TGTGCCAGCAGTTGGCTGGGAAGCGCCTACGAGCAGTACTTC.

In the case of this clonotype: Germline is not matched at one junction end, which may reflect a read error. The V gene is TRBV7-7, the J gene TRBJ2-2; TRBD1 or TRBD2 may be the D gene (7 bases each). The CDR3 loop spans 16 amino acids. CDR1 is SSHAT and CDR2 is FNYEAQ in the germline V gene (reference sequence). The CDR3 loop is CASSLGGGSITGELVF. CDR3 nucleotides: TGTGCTAGCAGCTTAGGGGGCGGGAGCATCACCGGGGAGCTGGTTTTT. The variable domain in full, completed from reference TRBV7-7 and TRBJ2-2, reads GAGVSQSPRYKVTKRGQDVTLRCDPISSHATLYWYQQALGQGPEFLTYFNYEAQPDKSGLPSDRFSAERPEGSISTLTIQRTEQRDSAMYRCASSLGGGSITGELVFGEGSRLTVL.

This clonotype showed up many times. This sequence joins TRBV11-2 and TRBJ1-1; unclear D gene. V dropped 1 base and J dropped 7 bases, with 10 bases sitting between them. CDR1 is SGHAT, CDR2 FQNNGV, per germline. The CDR3 sequence is 13 residues long. CDR3 sequence: CASSLGQTHEAFF. The CDR3 nucleotides read TGTGCCAGCAGCTTAGGACAAACTCATGAAGCTTTCTTT.

The table lists this clonotype with many counts. The rearrangement joins TRBV6-1 to TRBJ2-3; the D is unclear. Germline-derived CDR1 and CDR2 are MNHNS and SASEGT. The CDR3 runs 14 residues. Between the trimmed V and J ends, which lost 6 bases and 0 bases, there was a span of 10 bases. The CDR3 DNA sequence: TGTGCCAGCAGCTGGGGTCCTAGCACAGATACGCAGTATTTT. Its protein product is CASSWGPSTDTQYF.

The chain couples TRBV7-8 to TRBJ2-5; TRBD2 agrees at 8 bases. The CDR3 is 16 residues long. Trimming took 8 bases from V and 2 from J; bases not matched to a gene: 13. Germline CDR1 SGHVS, CDR2 FQNEAQ. The CDR3 is CASSPQLAALQETQYF. The CDR3 DNA sequence: TGTGCCAGCTCACCCCAACTAGCGGCCCTACAAGAGACCCAGTACTTC.

This clonotype has ten or more counts. This chain joins TRBV3-1 and TRBJ2-1, with TRBD2 matching 9 bases. V lost 0 bases, J lost 4 bases, and 4 bases stayed unmatched. The length of the CDR3 is 16 residues. The germline V gene has CDR1 LGHDT and CDR2 YNNKEL (reference sequence). As DNA, the CDR3 is TGTGCCAGCAGCCAAGAGGGACTAGCAGTATACAATGAGCAGTTCTTC. It encodes CASSQEGLAVYNEQFF.

This clonotype has at least ten counts. The rearrangement joins TRBV5-1 to TRBJ2-1; D possibly corresponds to TRBD2 (6 bases). CDR1 and CDR2 from the germline V gene are SGHRS and YFSETQ. V dropped 4 bases and J dropped 0 bases, with 11 bases sitting between them. The CDR3 is made up of 15 amino acids. The CDR3 region has the DNA TGCGCCAGCAGCGGGACTCAAAGCTCCTACAATGAGCAGTTCTTC. It yields the protein CASSGTQSSYNEQFF.

The chain uses TRBV7-2 and TRBJ2-3; D unclear. The CDR3 runs to 18 residues. The germline V gene encodes CDR1 SGHTA and CDR2 FQGNSA. The germline V and J ends were trimmed by 5 bases and 1 base, with 22 bases remaining between them. The CDR3 is CASSTHPARATGTDTQYF. CDR3 nucleotide sequence: TGTGCCAGCAGCACTCACCCCGCCCGGGCTACAGGCACAGATACGCAGTATTTT.

The chain links TRBV28 to TRBJ1-2; D gene ambiguous. Germline V gene data show CDR1 as MDHEN and CDR2 as SYDVKM. The CDR3 runs to 16 residues. Deletions cut 6 bases from V and 2 bases from J, with 19 bases between. The CDR3 region has the DNA TGTGCCAGCAGCCCAGAAGATACAGTATCCAACTATGGCTACACCTTC. Translated, it gives CASSPEDTVSNYGYTF.

The chain carries TRBV2 and TRBJ2-7, with D possibly TRBD1 on 5 matching bases. This CDR3 region has 14 residues. The V and J ends lost 2 bases and 2 bases respectively, with 10 bases between them. Germline V gene data show CDR1 as SNHLY and CDR2 as FYNNEI. In nucleotides, the CDR3 is TGTGCCAGCAGTGAAATCAGGGTTCCCTACGAGCAGTACTTC. Amino acid sequence: CASSEIRVPYEQYF.

The sample holds one count of this clonotype. The chain carries TRBV7-3 and TRBJ1-2, with 12 bases that match TRBD1. Germline V lookup: CDR1 SGHTA, CDR2 FQGTGA. The CDR3 runs 15 residues. J lost 6 bases, V lost 5 bases, and 7 bases had no gene match. Written as DNA, the CDR3 is TGTGCCAGCAGCGCCGGGACAGGGGGCGCGGATGGCTACACCTTC. Its protein product is CASSAGTGGADGYTF.

This chain joins TRBV11-1 and TRBJ2-1, with D maybe TRBD2 (6 bases). The V gene lost 0 bases and the J gene lost 4 bases, with 10 bases spanning the gap. CDR3 length: 15 amino acids. Germline CDR1 is SGHAT and CDR2 is FQDESV (reference sequence). The CDR3 protein is CASSLALGGYNEQFF. CDR3 bases: TGTGCCAGCAGCTTAGCGTTGGGGGGATACAATGAGCAGTTCTTC.

At least ten counts were recorded for this clonotype. The V call is TRBV11-2, the J call TRBJ2-5, with D possibly TRBD2 on 6 matching bases. V was pared by 6 bases and J by 5 bases, with 16 bases between. Germline-derived CDR1 and CDR2 are SGHAT and FQNNGV. This CDR3 region has 14 residues. The CDR3 DNA reads as TGTGCCAGCAGTCCACTAGCCCAAGGGGAGACCCAGTACTTC. Translation gives CASSPLAQGETQYF.

This clonotype was observed at least ten times. This chain uses TRBV7-2 with TRBJ1-1, with 8 nucleotides matching TRBD1. Germline V gene lookup returns CDR1 SGHTA and CDR2 FQGNSA. The J segment lost 0 bases and the V segment lost 5 bases, leaving 2 bases of the junction unmatched. There are 14 residues in the CDR3. CDR3 loop: CASSRQGMNTEAFF. CDR3 DNA sequence: TGTGCCAGCAGCCGACAGGGGATGAACACTGAAGCTTTCTTT.

The J gene is TRBJ1-5, the V gene TRBV27, with D uncertain. The ends were cut back, 0 bases at V and 0 bases at J, with 3 bases in the middle. CDR1 and CDR2 (germline): MNHEY, SMNVEV (reference sequence). CDR3 size: 14 residues. The CDR3 coding sequence is TGTGCCAGCAGTTTATCGACTAGCAATCAGCCCCAGCATTTT. Translation: CASSLSTSNQPQHF.

The gene calls are TRBV7-3 and TRBJ1-2; 8 nucleotides match TRBD1. The CDR3 runs 14 residues. CDR1 SGHTA and CDR2 FQGTGA come from the germline V gene. V shed 2 bases and J 8 bases; nucleotides not matched to a gene: 7. In DNA form, the CDR3 reads TGTGCCAGCAGCTTAGCCCCAGGGGGCGGAGGCTACACCTTC. This sequence encodes CASSLAPGGGGYTF. The whole variable domain, filled in from reference TRBV7-3 and TRBJ1-2, reads GAGVSQTPSNKVTEKGKYVELRCDPISGHTALYWYRQSLGQGPEFLIYFQGTGAADDSGLPNDRFFAVRPEGSVSTLKIQRTERGDSAVYLCASSLAPGGGGYTFGSGTRLTVV.

V is TRBV30 and J is TRBJ1-2; D not resolved. The V end lost 3 bases, the J end lost 5 bases, and 16 bases lay between the germline ends. Germline lookup yields CDR1 GTSNPN and CDR2 SVGIG (reference sequence). The CDR3 consists of 14 residues. DNA of the CDR3: TGTGCCTGGAGGAAACCTGGCGAGCGATATGGCTACACCTTC. Encoded protein: CAWRKPGERYGYTF.

This clonotype showed up many times. This rearrangement joins TRBV11-2 to TRBJ2-5; tentatively, D is TRBD1 (6 bases). CDR1 and CDR2 (germline): SGHAT, FQNNGV. V was shortened by 0 bases and J by 5 bases, with 13 bases between the two germline ends. This CDR3 has 15 amino acids. The CDR3 protein is CASSLEHRVGETQYF. Here the CDR3 DNA reads TGTGCCAGCAGCTTAGAACACAGGGTGGGGGAGACCCAGTACTTC.

The chain carries TRBV20-1 and TRBJ2-7; 10 nucleotides agree with TRBD1. The CDR3 contains 12 residues. Per germline, CDR1 DFQATT and CDR2 SNEGSKA (reference sequence). Trimming at V came to 5 bases and at J to 3 bases, leaving 1 base not matched to a gene. CDR3 DNA sequence: TGCAGTGCTGGGACAGGGGTCTACGAGCAGTACTTC. Its protein product is CSAGTGVYEQYF.

This clonotype was picked up a small number of times. The junction and the germline gene differ at one end; a read error may be behind it. The chain links TRBV5-1 to TRBJ1-1, with 7 nucleotides matching TRBD1. The CDR3 is 14 amino acids. Germline values: CDR1 SGHRS, CDR2 YFSETQ. In nucleotides, the CDR3 is TGCGCCAGCGGGACAGATAATACGAGGGCTGAAGCTTCCTTT. As protein: CASGTDNTRAEASF.

V usage is TRBV28 and J usage is TRBJ2-1; 8 positions agree with TRBD2. The V gene end was trimmed by 3 bases and the J gene end by 7 bases; junction bases not matched to a gene: 8. Germline V gene sequence: CDR1 MDHEN, CDR2 SYDVKM. This CDR3 comprises 15 residues. In DNA, the CDR3 is TGTGCCAGCAGTTTGTTCGGCGGGAGGCCAAATGAGCAGTTCTTC. Its protein product is CASSLFGGRPNEQFF.

This clonotype was recorded at least ten times. The chain links TRBV3-1 to TRBJ1-1, with 8 nucleotides matching TRBD1. Germline CDR1 reads LGHDT; CDR2 reads YNNKEL (reference sequence). V shed 5 bases and J 5 bases; nucleotides not matched to a gene: 7. The CDR3 totals 14 residues. CDR3 nucleotide sequence: TGTGCCAGCAGCTCCCGGGACAGGTTAACTGAAGCTTTCTTT. It encodes CASSSRDRLTEAFF.

In this sample, this clonotype turned up many times. The CDR3 sequence is CASSEIDLAGIDTQYF. DNA for the CDR3: TGTGCCAGCAGTGAAATCGATCTAGCGGGCATAGATACGCAGTATTTT. The chain uses TRBV2 and TRBJ2-3, with 8 bases fitting TRBD2. This CDR3 has 16 residues. The J segment lost 5 bases and the V segment lost 2 bases, leaving 9 bases of the junction unmatched. Germline values: CDR1 SNHLY, CDR2 FYNNEI.

The sample holds many counts of this clonotype. The V and J genes are TRBV30 and TRBJ2-7; D is uncertain. V lost 8 bases and J lost 1, with 18 bases in between. This CDR3 has 14 residues. The germline V gene encodes CDR1 GTSNPN and CDR2 SVGIG (reference sequence). This chain's CDR3 is CARQDQTRSYEQYF. CDR3 bases: TGTGCCCGACAAGACCAGACGCGTTCCTACGAGCAGTACTTC.

Many counts were recorded for this clonotype. The chain combines TRBV7-6 with TRBJ2-1; 12 positions match TRBD2. Losses at the gene ends were 6 bases for V and 4 bases for J; bases not matched to a gene: 7. CDR1 and CDR2 from the germline V gene are SGHVS and FNYEAQ. The CDR3 length is 16 residues. The CDR3 loop is CASSRTSGRSYNEQFF. CDR3 bases: TGTGCCAGCAGTCGCACTAGCGGGAGGTCATACAATGAGCAGTTCTTC.

This clonotype was detected only once. The chain recombines TRBV5-1 with TRBJ1-1, with 7 bases lining up with TRBD1. V trimming: 0 bases; J trimming: 4 bases; junction bases outside the gene matches: 9. The germline V gene encodes CDR1 SGHRS and CDR2 YFSETQ. The length of the CDR3 is 16 residues. The CDR3: CASSLGEGARTTEAFF. The CDR3 region has the DNA TGCGCCAGCAGCTTGGGCGAGGGGGCGAGGACCACTGAAGCTTTCTTT.